These 21 T cell receptor beta chains share one sample of origin, sequenced in a study of blood T cell repertoires in COVID-19. Profiled with immunoSEQ multiplex PCR; TCRdb holds only in-frame clones, not every one. This table holds roughly 93,000 clones, 87% found once. The sample was peripheral blood. Receptors were obtained from a human donor in a cohort sampled during active COVID-19.

This chain joins TRBV5-1 and TRBJ2-3, with 9 nucleotides matching TRBD1. The germline V gene has CDR1 SGHRS and CDR2 YFSETQ. The CDR3 covers 14 residues. The ends lost 5 bases at V and 3 bases at J; junction bases unmatched: 4. The CDR3 DNA follows: TGCGCCAGCAGACGGGACAGGGCAACAGATACGCAGTATTTT. Encoded protein: CASRRDRATDTQYF.

This CDR3 is CASSASTVTEAFF. In nucleotides, the CDR3 is TGTGCCAGCAGCGCAAGTACTGTCACTGAAGCTTTCTTT. The V and J genes are TRBV27 and TRBJ1-1; no clear D. V shed 6 bases and J shed 4 bases, with 12 bases lying between them. Germline V CDR1 and CDR2: MNHEY, SMNVEV (reference sequence). The length of the CDR3 is 13 residues.

The V call is TRBV3-1 (or the pseudogene TRBV3-2), the J call TRBJ2-5; a possible D gene is TRBD1 (6 bases). The CDR3 consists of 14 residues. Germline CDR1 reads LGHDT; CDR2 reads YNNKEL (reference sequence). Trimming left V 6 bases short and J 1 base short, with 12 bases between. The CDR3 here is CASSIQGLQETQYF. In nucleotides, the CDR3 is TGTGCCAGCAGTATCCAGGGGCTCCAAGAGACCCAGTACTTC.

The V and J genes are TRBV28 and TRBJ2-2; D is unresolved. Germline CDR1 reads MDHEN; CDR2 reads SYDVKM. The V end lost 8 bases, the J end lost 0 bases, and 10 bases lay between the germline ends. The CDR3 contains 14 residues. CDR3: CASSPVPNTGELFF. For the CDR3, the DNA is TGTGCCAGCTCCCCGGTCCCGAACACCGGGGAGCTGTTTTTT.

In DNA form, the CDR3 reads TGTGCCAGCAGCGTAGTCGCAGTGGCAGATACGCAGTATTTT. The encoded protein is CASSVVAVADTQYF. J is TRBJ2-3 and V is TRBV9; D gene ambiguous. CDR3 length: 14 amino acids. Germline V gives CDR1 SGDLS, CDR2 YYNGEE. V gave up 0 bases and J gave up 4 bases, with 9 bases separating them.

This clone has only one observation. The chain carries TRBV6-6 and TRBJ2-5; 10 bases are a match to TRBD1. This CDR3 has 16 amino acids. Germline values: CDR1 MNHNY, CDR2 SVGAGI (reference sequence). J gave up 1 base and V 5 bases, and 7 bases lay outside the gene matches. The CDR3 sequence: CASSAPRDRGQETQYF. In DNA form, the CDR3 reads TGTGCCAGCAGTGCCCCCCGGGACAGGGGCCAAGAGACCCAGTACTTC.

The CDR3 region is CASRSTWGQGMSSNQPQHF. The CDR3 DNA is TGTGCCAGCAGATCTACGTGGGGCCAGGGCATGAGTAGCAATCAGCCCCAGCATTTT. This chain uses TRBV27 with TRBJ1-5; weak D call: TRBD1 (5 bases). Germline CDR1 and CDR2: MNHEY and SMNVEV (reference sequence). V was clipped by 6 bases and J by 0 bases, with 24 bases between them. The CDR3 loop spans 19 amino acids.

The genes are TRBV5-1 and TRBJ2-3; no reliable D call. There are 12 residues in the CDR3. With 0 bases removed from V and 5 bases from J, the gap between germline ends came to 4 bases. Looked up from germline, CDR1 is SGHRS and CDR2 is YFSETQ. The CDR3 region is CASSLDRDTQYF. The DNA for the CDR3 is TGCGCCAGCAGCTTGGATCGAGATACGCAGTATTTT.

V gene TRBV5-1 combines with J gene TRBJ1-1; D call uncertain. From germline, CDR1 is SGHRS and CDR2 YFSETQ. The CDR3 totals 14 residues. Trimming took off 4 bases at V and 4 bases at J, with 14 bases between the two ends. In DNA form, the CDR3 reads TGCGCCAGCAGCGTACCGGGAGTCGGCACTGAAGCTTTCTTT. Amino acid sequence: CASSVPGVGTEAFF.

The chain employs TRBV15 and TRBJ2-1, with TRBD2 identical over 13 bases. The CDR3 spans 15 residues. V lost 5 bases, J lost 12 bases, and 10 bases stayed unmatched. Germline V lookup: CDR1 LNHNV, CDR2 YYDKDF (reference sequence). CDR3 nucleotides: TGTGCCACCAGCTCCCCCGGACTAGCGGGAGAAAGGCAGTTCTTC. Residues: CATSSPGLAGERQFF.

The V and J genes are TRBV24-1 and TRBJ2-1; TRBD1 matches at 11 bases. The germline V gene has CDR1 KGHDR and CDR2 SFDVKD. The length of the CDR3 is 16 residues. The J segment lost 4 bases and the V segment lost 2 bases, leaving 3 bases of the junction unmatched. This CDR3 is CATSDSGQGVYNEQFF. The DNA for the CDR3 is TGTGCCACCAGTGATTCGGGACAGGGGGTTTACAATGAGCAGTTCTTC.

The V gene is TRBV6-6, the J gene TRBJ2-3, with D maybe TRBD2 (6 bases). Trimming took 2 bases from V and 4 from J, leaving 10 bases between them. The germline V gene encodes CDR1 MNHNY and CDR2 SVGAGI (reference sequence). This CDR3 has 14 amino acids. The CDR3 DNA is TGTGCCAGCAGTTACCCTAGCGTCGCAGATACGCAGTATTTT. It specifies CASSYPSVADTQYF.

The genes are TRBV5-1 and TRBJ2-1; 8 nucleotides agree with TRBD1. The V gene's germline CDR1 is SGHRS and CDR2 YFSETQ. The CDR3 covers 17 residues. The J segment lost 6 bases and the V segment lost 4 bases, leaving 15 bases of the junction unmatched. This chain's CDR3 is CASSLSPTGGVVNEQFF. The CDR3 bases are TGCGCCAGCAGCCTGTCCCCTACAGGGGGTGTTGTCAATGAGCAGTTCTTC.

V gene TRBV19 combines with J gene TRBJ1-1; D is unresolved. Trimming took off 7 bases at V and 5 bases at J, with 14 bases between the two ends. The CDR3 covers 13 residues. CDR1 is LNHDA and CDR2 is SQIVND in the germline V gene (reference sequence). The CDR3 nucleotides are TGTGCCAGTATTTCCGGAGTTCGGACTGAAGCTTTCTTT. Translated: CASISGVRTEAFF.

The genes are TRBV7-2 and TRBJ2-1; unclear D gene. V dropped 5 bases and J dropped 2 bases, with 16 bases sitting between them. The germline V gene has CDR1 SGHTA and CDR2 FQGNSA. This CDR3 contains 16 residues. The CDR3 DNA follows: TGTGCCAGCAGCCTCCGTCGGAGAAATCCCTACAATGAGCAGTTCTTC. This encodes CASSLRRRNPYNEQFF.

This clone rates as medium-sized (0.01 to 0.1%). The chain uses TRBV27 and TRBJ2-3; the D gene is possibly TRBD2 (6 bases). Trimming removed 0 bases from V and 6 bases from J, with 13 bases in between. The germline CDR1 and CDR2 sequences are MNHEY and SMNVEV (reference sequence). The CDR3 runs to 15 residues. This chain's CDR3 is CASSLSEEGPDTQYF. CDR3 in DNA: TGTGCCAGCAGTTTATCGGAGGAGGGGCCGGATACGCAGTATTTT.

V gene TRBV6-1 combines with J gene TRBJ1-2; D is ambiguous. Germline loops: CDR1 MNHNS, CDR2 SASEGT. This CDR3 has 13 amino acids. Trimming took 2 bases from V and 6 from J, leaving 10 bases between them. In nucleotides, the CDR3 is TGTGCCAGCAGTGAACAGGCGATCGATGGCTACACCTTC. The encoded protein is CASSEQAIDGYTF.

The rearrangement joins TRBV5-1 to TRBJ2-4, with 15 bases identical to TRBD2. The CDR3 totals 20 residues. Germline V CDR1 and CDR2: SGHRS, YFSETQ. V dropped 0 bases and J dropped 1; count of bases not matched to a gene: 8. This CDR3 reads CASSLESRTSGRAAKNIQYF. CDR3 nucleotides: TGCGCCAGCAGCTTGGAATCTCGGACTAGCGGGAGGGCGGCCAAAAACATTCAGTACTTC.

This chain joins TRBV9 and TRBJ2-1; 8 positions agree with TRBD1. The germline CDR1 and CDR2 sequences are SGDLS and YYNGEE. J gave up 7 bases and V 0 bases, and 6 bases lay outside the gene matches. The CDR3 is 15 amino acids. CDR3 protein: CASSVGGRQGNEQFF. The CDR3 DNA follows: TGTGCCAGCAGCGTAGGGGGGAGACAGGGGAATGAGCAGTTCTTC.

This clone was counted many times. The V gene is TRBV5-4, the J gene TRBJ1-4; D not certain. The CDR3 spans 14 residues. Trimming pared 0 bases from V and 4 bases from J, leaving 7 bases between. Germline-derived CDR1 and CDR2 are SGHNT and YYREEE (reference sequence). The CDR3 spells CASSLGLSNEKLFF. Written as DNA, the CDR3 is TGTGCCAGCAGCTTGGGATTGAGTAATGAAAAACTGTTTTTT.

This chain links TRBV5-6 with TRBJ1-6; D call uncertain. Germline V gene sequence: CDR1 SGHDT, CDR2 YYEEEE. The CDR3 consists of 14 residues. V shed 4 bases and J shed 3 bases, with 8 bases lying between them. The CDR3 bases are TGTGCCAGCAGCGCCGGGGACTATAATTCACCCCTCCACTTT. It encodes CASSAGDYNSPLHF. The full variable domain, with the rest looked up from reference TRBV5-6 and TRBJ1-6, is DAGVTQSPTHLIKTRGQQVTLRCSPKSGHDTVSWYQQALGQGPQFIFQYYEEEERQRGNFPDRFSGHQFPNYSSELNVNALLLGDSALYLCASSAGDYNSPLHFGNGTRLTVT.